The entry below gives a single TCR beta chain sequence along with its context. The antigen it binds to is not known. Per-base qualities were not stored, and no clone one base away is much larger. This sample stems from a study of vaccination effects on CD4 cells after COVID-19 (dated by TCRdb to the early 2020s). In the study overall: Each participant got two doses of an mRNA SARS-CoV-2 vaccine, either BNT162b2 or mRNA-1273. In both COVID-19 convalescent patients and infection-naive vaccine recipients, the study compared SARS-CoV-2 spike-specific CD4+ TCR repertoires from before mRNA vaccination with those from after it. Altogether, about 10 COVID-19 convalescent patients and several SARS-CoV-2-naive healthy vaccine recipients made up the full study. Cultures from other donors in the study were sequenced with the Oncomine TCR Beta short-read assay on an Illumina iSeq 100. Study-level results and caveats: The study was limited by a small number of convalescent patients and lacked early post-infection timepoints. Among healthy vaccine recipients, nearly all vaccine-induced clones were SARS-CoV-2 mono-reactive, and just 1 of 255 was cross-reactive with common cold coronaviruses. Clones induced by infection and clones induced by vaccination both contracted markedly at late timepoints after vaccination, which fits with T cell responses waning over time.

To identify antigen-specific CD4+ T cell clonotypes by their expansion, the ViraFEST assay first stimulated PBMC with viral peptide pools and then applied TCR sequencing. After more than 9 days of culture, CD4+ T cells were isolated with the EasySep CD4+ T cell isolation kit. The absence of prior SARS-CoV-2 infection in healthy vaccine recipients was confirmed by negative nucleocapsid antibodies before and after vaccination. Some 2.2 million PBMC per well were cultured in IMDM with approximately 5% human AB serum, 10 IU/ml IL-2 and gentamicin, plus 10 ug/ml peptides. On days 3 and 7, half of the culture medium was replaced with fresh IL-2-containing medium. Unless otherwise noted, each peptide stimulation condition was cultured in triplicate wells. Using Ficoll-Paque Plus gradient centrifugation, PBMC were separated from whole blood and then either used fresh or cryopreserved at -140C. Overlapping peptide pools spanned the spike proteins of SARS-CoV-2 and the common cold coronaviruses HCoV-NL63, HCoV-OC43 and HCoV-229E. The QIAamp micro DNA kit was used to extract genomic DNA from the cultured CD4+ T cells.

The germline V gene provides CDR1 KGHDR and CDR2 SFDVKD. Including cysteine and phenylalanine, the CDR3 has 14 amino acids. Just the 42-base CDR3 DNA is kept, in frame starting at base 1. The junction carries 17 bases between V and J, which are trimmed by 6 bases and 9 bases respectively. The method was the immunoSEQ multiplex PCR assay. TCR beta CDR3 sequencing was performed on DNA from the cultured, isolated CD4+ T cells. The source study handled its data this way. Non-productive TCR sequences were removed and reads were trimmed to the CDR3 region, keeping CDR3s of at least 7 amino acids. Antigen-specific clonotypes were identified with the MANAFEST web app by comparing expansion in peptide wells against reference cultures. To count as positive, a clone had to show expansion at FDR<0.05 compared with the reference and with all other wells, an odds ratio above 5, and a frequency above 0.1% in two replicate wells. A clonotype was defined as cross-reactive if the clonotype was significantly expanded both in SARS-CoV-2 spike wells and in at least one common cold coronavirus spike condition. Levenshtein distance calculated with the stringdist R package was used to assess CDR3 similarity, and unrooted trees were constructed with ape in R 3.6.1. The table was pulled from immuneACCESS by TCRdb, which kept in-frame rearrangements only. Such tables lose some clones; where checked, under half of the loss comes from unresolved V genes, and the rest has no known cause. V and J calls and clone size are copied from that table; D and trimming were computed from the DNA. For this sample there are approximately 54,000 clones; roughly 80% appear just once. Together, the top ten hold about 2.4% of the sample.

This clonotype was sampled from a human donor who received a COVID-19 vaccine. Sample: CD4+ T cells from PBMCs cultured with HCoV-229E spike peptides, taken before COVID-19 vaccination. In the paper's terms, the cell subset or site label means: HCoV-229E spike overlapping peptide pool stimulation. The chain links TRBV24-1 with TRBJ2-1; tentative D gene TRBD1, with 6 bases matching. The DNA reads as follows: TGTGCCACCAGTACCTCCGGGACACCCATTGAGCAGTTCTTC. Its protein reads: CATSTSGTPIEQFF.